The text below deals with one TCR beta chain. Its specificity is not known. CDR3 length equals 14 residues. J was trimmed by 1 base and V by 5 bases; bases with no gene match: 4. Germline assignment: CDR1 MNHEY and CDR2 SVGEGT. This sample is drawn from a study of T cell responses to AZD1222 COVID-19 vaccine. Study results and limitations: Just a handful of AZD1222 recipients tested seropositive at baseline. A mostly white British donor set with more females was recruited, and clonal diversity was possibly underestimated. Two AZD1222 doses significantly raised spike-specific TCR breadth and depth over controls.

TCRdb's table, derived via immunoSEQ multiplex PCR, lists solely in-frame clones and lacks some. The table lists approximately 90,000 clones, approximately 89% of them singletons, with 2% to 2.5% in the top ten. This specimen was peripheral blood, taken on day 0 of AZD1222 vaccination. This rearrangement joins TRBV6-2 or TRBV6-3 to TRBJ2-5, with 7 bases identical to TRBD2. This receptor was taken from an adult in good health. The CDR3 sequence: CASSKLATQETQYF. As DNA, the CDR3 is TGTGCCAGCAGTAAACTAGCGACCCAAGAGACCCAGTACTTC.